A selection of T cell receptor beta chains follows, all from one sample in a study of blood T cell repertoires in COVID-19. Assay used: immunoSEQ multiplex PCR; TCRdb lists only in-frame clones, some missing. The profile covers around 81,000 clones, with roughly 86% appearing a single time and approximately 7.4% taken by the ten largest. Sequenced material: peripheral blood. The source is a man aged 65 to 79 with acute or convalescent COVID-19. CDR3s include the opening cysteine and the closing phenylalanine or tryptophan. D genes are given only for firm matches. Clone sizes are given selectively: once, few, many, or a class where the clone is expanded.

v_call	clone_size	d_call	j_call	cdr3_nt	cdr3_aa
TRBV5-1	-	TRBD1	TRBJ2-7	TGCGCCAGCAGCACCGGACAGGGGGCCTACGAGCAGTACTTC	CASSTGQGAYEQYF
TRBV27	-	TRBD1	TRBJ2-1	TGTGCCAGCCCAACAGAGGGGGCTACTTCCTACAATGAGCAGTTCTTC	CASPTEGATSYNEQFF
TRBV28	-	TRBD1	TRBJ1-6	TGTGCCAGCAGTTCGGACAGGGGTAGGGATAATTCACCCCTCCACTTT	CASSSDRGRDNSPLHF
TRBV5-4	few	-	TRBJ1-4	TGTGCCAGCAGCTCTATTGATCTACAGGAAGGAAAACTGTTTTTT	CASSSIDLQEGKLFF
TRBV28	-	-	TRBJ1-1	TGTGCCAGCAGATTCAGGGAGAACACTGAAGCTTTCTTT	CASRFRENTEAFF
TRBV19	-	-	TRBJ1-1	TGTGCCAGTAGTATAGGGGGCGGAGAGATGAACGCTGAAGCTTTCTTT	CASSIGGGEMNAEAFF
TRBV4-3	few	-	TRBJ2-2	TGCGCCAGCAGCCAAGTATGGATAGGAACAGTAAACACCGGGGAGCTGTTTTTT	CASSQVWIGTVNTGELFF
TRBV5-1	-	TRBD1	TRBJ2-2	TGCGCCAGCAGCCAGCCCCTGACAGGGGGCGGCGGGGAGCTGTTTTTT	CASSQPLTGGGGELFF
TRBV2	-	-	TRBJ1-2	TGTGCCAGCAGTGCCGGAGGACAGAGAAGTTATGGCTACACCTTC	CASSAGGQRSYGYTF
TRBV2	-	-	TRBJ2-3	TGTGCCAGCAAACGGCAGGGGGGTACAGATACGCAGTATTTT	CASKRQGGTDTQYF
TRBV6-2/TRBV6-3	-	TRBD1	TRBJ1-5	TGTGCCAGCAGTTACTATGGTGGGCAGGGGGCTTTTCAGCCCCAGCATTTT	CASSYYGGQGAFQPQHF
TRBV30	-	TRBD2	TRBJ2-1	TGTGCCTGGAGTAGCGGGGGGGCCGGGAGCTCCTACAATGAGCAGTTCTTC	CAWSSGGAGSSYNEQFF
TRBV19	-	TRBD2	TRBJ2-1	TGTGCCAGTAGTCCGCTTAGCGGGAGGGCTATCGGTGAGCAGTTCTTC	CASSPLSGRAIGEQFF
TRBV6-4	-	TRBD2	TRBJ2-7	TGTGCCAGCACTGGTCAAGTCAAGGGACTAGCCAGACTCTACTACGAGCAGTACTTC	CASTGQVKGLARLYYEQYF
TRBV19	-	TRBD2	TRBJ2-3	TGTGCCAGTAGTAACCGAGCGGGGCGGATTACAGATACGCAGTATTTT	CASSNRAGRITDTQYF
TRBV5-1	-	-	TRBJ2-3	TGCGCCAGCAGCTTGGGCGCCGGAGCCACAGATACGCAGTATTTT	CASSLGAGATDTQYF
TRBV4-2	once	-	TRBJ1-6	TGTGCCAGCAGACTCGGTCTGGAGGGTAATAATTCACCCCTCCACTTT	CASRLGLEGNNSPLHF
TRBV5-1	-	-	TRBJ1-1	TGCGCCAGCAGCTTGGGGGGGCTGGGCGCTGAAGCTTTCTTT	CASSLGGLGAEAFF
TRBV24-1	few	-	TRBJ2-3	TGTGCCACCAGTGATTTGGGTCCCACTACAACGCAGTATTTT	CATSDLGPTTTQYF
TRBV10-3	-	-	TRBJ2-3	TGTGCCATCAGTGAGTTTTCTAGCGAACATACGCAGTATTTT	CAISEFSSEHTQYF
TRBV29-1	-	-	TRBJ2-1	TGCAGCCCGGACAGCTTATCCTACAATGAGCAGTTCTTC	CSPDSLSYNEQFF
TRBV5-4	-	TRBD1	TRBJ2-2	TGTGCCAGCAGCTACGACAGGGTGGGGGAGCTGTTTTTT	CASSYDRVGELFF
TRBV18	-	TRBD2	TRBJ2-7	TGTGCCAGCTCACCACCGTCTACCCTAGCGGGTGGGTACGAGCAGTACTTC	CASSPPSTLAGGYEQYF
TRBV19	-	-	TRBJ1-2	TGTGCCAGTACCCCGCCGGGACAATCAAACTATGGCTACACCTTC	CASTPPGQSNYGYTF
TRBV28	-	-	TRBJ2-1	TGTGCCAGCAGTTTACAGGCCGGAACTTACAATGAGCAGTTCTTC	CASSLQAGTYNEQFF